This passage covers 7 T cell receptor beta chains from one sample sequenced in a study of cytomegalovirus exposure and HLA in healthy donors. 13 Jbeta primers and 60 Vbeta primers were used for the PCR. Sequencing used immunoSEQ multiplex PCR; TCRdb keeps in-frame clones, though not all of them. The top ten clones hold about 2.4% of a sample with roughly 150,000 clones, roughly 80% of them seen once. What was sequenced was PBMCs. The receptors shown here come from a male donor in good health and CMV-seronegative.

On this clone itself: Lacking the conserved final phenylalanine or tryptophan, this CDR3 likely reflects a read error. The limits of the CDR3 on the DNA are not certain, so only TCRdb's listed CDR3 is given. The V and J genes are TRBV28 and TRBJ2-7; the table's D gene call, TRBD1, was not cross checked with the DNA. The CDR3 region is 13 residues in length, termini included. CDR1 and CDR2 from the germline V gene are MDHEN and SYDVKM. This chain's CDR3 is CASSPTIRGHPFI.

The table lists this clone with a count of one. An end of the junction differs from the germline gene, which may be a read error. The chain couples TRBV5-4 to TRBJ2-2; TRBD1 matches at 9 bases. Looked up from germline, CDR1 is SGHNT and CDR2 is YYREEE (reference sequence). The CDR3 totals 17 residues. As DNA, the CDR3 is TGTGCCAGCAGCTTGGTCTTCGGGACAGGGAACATCGGGGAGCTGTTTTTT. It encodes CASSLVFGTGNIGELFF.

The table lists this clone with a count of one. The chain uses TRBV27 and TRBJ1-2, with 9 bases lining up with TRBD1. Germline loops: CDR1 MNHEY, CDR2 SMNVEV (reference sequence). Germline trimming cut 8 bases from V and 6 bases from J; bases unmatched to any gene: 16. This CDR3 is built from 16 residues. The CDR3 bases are TGTGCCAGCCGAGCCCCGACAGGGGGAACGTTAAATGGCTACACCTTC. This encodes CASRAPTGGTLNGYTF.

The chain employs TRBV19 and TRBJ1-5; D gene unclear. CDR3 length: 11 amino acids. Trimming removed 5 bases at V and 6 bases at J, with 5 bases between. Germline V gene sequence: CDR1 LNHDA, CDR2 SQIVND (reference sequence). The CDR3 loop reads CASSEGQPQHF. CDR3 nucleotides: TGTGCCAGTAGTGAGGGTCAGCCCCAGCATTTT.

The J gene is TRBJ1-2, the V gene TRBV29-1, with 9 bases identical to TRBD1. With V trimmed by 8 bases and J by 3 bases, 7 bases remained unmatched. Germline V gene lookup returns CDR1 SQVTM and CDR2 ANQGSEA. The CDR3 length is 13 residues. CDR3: CSTGQGSDYGYTF. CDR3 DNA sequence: TGCAGCACCGGACAGGGGAGCGACTATGGCTACACCTTC.

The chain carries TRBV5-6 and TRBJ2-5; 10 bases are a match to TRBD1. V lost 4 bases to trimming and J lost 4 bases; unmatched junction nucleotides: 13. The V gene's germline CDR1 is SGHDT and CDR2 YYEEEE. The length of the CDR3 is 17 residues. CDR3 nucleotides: TGTGCCAGCAGCCAATTACGGACAGGGGGATTGCTAGAGACCCAGTACTTC. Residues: CASSQLRTGGLLETQYF.

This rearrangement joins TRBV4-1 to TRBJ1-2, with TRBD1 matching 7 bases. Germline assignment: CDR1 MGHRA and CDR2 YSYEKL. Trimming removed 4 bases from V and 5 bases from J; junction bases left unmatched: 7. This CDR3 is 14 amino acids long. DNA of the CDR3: TGCGCCAGCAGCCCCCCGGGACAGAGGTATGGCTACACCTTC. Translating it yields CASSPPGQRYGYTF.